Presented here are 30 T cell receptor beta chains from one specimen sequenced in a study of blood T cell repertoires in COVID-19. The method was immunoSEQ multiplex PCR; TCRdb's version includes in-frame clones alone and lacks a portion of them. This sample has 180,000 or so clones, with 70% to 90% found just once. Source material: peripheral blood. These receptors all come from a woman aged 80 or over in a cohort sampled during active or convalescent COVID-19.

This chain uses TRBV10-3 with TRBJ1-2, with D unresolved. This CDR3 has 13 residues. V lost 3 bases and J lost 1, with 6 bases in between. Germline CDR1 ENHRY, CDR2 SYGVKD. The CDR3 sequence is CAISEEGNYGYTF. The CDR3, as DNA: TGTGCCATCAGTGAAGAGGGTAACTATGGCTACACCTTC.

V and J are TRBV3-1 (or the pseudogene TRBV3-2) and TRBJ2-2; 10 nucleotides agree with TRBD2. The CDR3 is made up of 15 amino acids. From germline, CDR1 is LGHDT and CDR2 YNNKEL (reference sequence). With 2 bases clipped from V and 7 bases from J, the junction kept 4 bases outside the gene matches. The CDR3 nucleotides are TGTGCCAGCAGCCAAAGAGGGACTAGCGTCGGGGAGCTGTTTTTT. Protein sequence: CASSQRGTSVGELFF.

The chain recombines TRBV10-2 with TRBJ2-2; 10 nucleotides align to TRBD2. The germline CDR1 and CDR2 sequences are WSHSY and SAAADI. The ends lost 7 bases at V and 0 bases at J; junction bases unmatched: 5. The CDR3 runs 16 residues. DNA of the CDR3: TGCGCCAGCATTTTAGCGGGGGGCGCGAACACCGGGGAGCTGTTTTTT. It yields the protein CASILAGGANTGELFF.

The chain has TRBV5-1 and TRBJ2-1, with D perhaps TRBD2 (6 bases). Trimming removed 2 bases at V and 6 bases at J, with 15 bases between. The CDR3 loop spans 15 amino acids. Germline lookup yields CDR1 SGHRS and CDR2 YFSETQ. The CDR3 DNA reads TGCGCCAGCAGCTTCATGGCTAGCGTTGGCAATGAGCAGTTCTTC. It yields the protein CASSFMASVGNEQFF.

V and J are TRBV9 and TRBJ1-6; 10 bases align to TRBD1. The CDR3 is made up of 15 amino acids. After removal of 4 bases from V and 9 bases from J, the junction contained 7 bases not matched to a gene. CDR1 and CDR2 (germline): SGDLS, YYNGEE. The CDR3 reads CASSIGTGASSPLHF. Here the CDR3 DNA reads TGTGCCAGCAGCATAGGGACAGGGGCTAGTTCACCCCTCCACTTT.

The CDR3 region has the DNA TGTGCCAGCAGCCTAACCTGGGGGGACCCATATGGCTACACCTTC. Protein sequence: CASSLTWGDPYGYTF. This chain uses TRBV9 with TRBJ1-2; TRBD1 is a possible D gene (5 bases). V was shortened by 4 bases and J by 5 bases, with 18 bases between the two germline ends. Germline assignment: CDR1 SGDLS and CDR2 YYNGEE. This CDR3 has 15 residues.

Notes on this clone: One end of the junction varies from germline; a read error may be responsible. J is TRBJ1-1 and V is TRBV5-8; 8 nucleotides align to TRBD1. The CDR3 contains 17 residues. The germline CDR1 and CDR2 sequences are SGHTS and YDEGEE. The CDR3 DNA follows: TGTGTCAGCAACCGCGTTGGCAGGGGGCTAATGAACACTGAAGCTTTCTTT. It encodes CVSNRVGRGLMNTEAFF.

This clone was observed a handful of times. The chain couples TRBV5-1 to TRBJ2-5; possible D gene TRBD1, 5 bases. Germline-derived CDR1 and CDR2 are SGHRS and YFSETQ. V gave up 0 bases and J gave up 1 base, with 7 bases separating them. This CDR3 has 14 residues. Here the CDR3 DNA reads TGCGCCAGCAGCTTGGGACAGCTCCAAGAGACCCAGTACTTC. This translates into CASSLGQLQETQYF.

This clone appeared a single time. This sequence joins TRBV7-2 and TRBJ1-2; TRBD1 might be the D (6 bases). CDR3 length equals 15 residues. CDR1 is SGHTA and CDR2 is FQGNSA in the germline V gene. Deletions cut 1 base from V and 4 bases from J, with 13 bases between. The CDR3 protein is CASSLGRSGVYGYTF. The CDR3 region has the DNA TGTGCCAGCAGCTTAGGGCGGTCAGGGGTCTATGGCTACACCTTC. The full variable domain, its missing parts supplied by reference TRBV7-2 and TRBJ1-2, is GAGVSQSPSNKVTEKGKDVELRCDPISGHTALYWYRQSLGQGLEFLIYFQGNSAPDKSGLPSDRFSAERTGGSVSTLTIQRTQQEDSAVYLCASSLGRSGVYGYTFGSGTRLTVV.

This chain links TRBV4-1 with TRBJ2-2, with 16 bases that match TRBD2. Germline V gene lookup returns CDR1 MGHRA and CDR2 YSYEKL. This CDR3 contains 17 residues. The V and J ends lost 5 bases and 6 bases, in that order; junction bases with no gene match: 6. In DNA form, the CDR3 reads TGCGCCAGCAGCTCCCCGGGACTAGCGGGGGGGCCCGGGGAGCTGTTTTTT. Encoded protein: CASSSPGLAGGPGELFF.

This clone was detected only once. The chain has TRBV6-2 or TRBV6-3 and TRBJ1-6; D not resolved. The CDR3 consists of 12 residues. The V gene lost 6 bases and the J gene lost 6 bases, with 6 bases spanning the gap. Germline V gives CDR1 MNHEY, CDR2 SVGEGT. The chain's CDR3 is CASSEINSPLHF. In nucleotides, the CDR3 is TGTGCCAGCAGCGAGATTAATTCACCCCTCCACTTT.

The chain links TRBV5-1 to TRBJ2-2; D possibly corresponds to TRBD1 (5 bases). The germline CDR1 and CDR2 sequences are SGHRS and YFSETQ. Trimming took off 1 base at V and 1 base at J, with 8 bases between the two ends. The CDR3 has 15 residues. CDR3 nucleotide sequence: TGCGCCAGCAGCTTGTCGACAGTGAACACCGGGGAGCTGTTTTTT. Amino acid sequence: CASSLSTVNTGELFF.

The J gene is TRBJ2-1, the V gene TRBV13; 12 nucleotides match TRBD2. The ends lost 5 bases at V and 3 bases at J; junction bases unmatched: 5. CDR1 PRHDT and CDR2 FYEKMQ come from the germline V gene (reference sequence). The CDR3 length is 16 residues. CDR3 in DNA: TGTGCCAGCAGCCCCCCACTAGCGGGGGGCTACAATGAGCAGTTCTTC. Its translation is CASSPPLAGGYNEQFF.

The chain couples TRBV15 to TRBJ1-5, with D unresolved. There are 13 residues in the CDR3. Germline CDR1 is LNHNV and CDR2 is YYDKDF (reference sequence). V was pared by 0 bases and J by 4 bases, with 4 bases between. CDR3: CATSRDLNQPQHF. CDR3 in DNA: TGTGCCACCAGCAGAGATCTAAATCAGCCCCAGCATTTT. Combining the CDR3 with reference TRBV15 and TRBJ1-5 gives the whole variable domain DAMVIQNPRYQVTQFGKPVTLSCSQTLNHNVMYWYQQKSSQAPKLLFHYYDKDFNNEADTPDNFQSRRPNTSFCFLDIRSPGLGDTAMYLCATSRDLNQPQHFGDGTRLSIL.

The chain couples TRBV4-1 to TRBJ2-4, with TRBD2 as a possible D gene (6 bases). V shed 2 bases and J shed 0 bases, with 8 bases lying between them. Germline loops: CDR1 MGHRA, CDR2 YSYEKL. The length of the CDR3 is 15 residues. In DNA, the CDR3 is TGCGCCAGCAGCCAACTGGGACTAGCCAAAAACATTCAGTACTTC. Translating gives CASSQLGLAKNIQYF.

CDR3: CASSLGLAEQYV. CDR3 sequence (DNA): TGTGCCAGCAGCTTAGGACTAGCGGAGCAGTACGTC. This chain joins TRBV7-8 and TRBJ2-7; 8 bases align to TRBD2. Germline V CDR1 and CDR2: SGHVS, FQNEAQ. The junction had 0 bases not matched to a gene; V was cut back by 1 base and J by 7 bases. The CDR3 totals 12 residues.

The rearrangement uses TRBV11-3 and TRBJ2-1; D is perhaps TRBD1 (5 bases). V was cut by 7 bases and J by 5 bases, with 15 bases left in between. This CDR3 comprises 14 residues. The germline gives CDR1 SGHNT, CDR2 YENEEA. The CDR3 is CASKSLGPDNEQFF. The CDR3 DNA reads TGTGCCAGCAAAAGTCTGGGGCCAGACAATGAGCAGTTCTTC.

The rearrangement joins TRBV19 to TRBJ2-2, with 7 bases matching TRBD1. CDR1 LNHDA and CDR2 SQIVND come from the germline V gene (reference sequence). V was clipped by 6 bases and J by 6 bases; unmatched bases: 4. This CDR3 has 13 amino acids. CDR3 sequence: CASRRQGPGELFF. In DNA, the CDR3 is TGTGCCAGTAGGAGACAGGGACCCGGGGAGCTGTTTTTT.

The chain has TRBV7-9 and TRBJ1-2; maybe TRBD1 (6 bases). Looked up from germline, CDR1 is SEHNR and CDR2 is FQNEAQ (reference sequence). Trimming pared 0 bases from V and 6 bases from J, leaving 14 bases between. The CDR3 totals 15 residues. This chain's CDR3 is CASSLAGAKGDGYTF. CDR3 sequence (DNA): TGTGCCAGCAGCTTAGCGGGGGCAAAGGGAGATGGCTACACCTTC.

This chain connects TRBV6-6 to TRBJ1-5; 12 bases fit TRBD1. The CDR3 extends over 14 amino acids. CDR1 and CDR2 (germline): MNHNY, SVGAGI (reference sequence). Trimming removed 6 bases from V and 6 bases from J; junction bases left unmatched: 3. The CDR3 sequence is CASSRDRGLQPQHF. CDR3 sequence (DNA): TGTGCCAGCAGCCGGGACAGGGGGCTTCAGCCCCAGCATTTT.

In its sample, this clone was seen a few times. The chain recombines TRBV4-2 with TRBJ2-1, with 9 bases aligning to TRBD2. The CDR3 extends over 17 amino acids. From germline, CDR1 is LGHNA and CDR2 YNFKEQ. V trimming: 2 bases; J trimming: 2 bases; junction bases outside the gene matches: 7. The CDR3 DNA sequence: TGTGCCAGCAGCCAACCAAGGACTAGCGAGACCTACAATGAGCAGTTCTTC. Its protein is CASSQPRTSETYNEQFF.

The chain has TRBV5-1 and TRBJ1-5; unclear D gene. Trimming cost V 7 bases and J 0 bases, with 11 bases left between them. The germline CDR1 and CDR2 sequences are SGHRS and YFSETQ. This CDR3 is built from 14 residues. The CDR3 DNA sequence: TGCGCCAGCCGAATGGGAGTTAGCAATCAGCCCCAGCATTTT. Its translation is CASRMGVSNQPQHF.

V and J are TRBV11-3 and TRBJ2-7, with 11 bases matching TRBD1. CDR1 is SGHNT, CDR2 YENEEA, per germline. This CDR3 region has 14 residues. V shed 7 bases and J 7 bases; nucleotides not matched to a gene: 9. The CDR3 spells CASKWTGGAGEQYF. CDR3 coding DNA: TGTGCCAGCAAGTGGACAGGGGGCGCGGGAGAGCAGTACTTC.

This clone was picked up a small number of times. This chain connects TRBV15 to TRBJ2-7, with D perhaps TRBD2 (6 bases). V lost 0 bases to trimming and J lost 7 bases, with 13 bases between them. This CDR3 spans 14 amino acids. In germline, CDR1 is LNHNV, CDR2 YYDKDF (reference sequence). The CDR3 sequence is CATSREGSGSEQYV. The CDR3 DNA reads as TGTGCCACCAGCAGAGAGGGGTCCGGGAGTGAGCAGTACGTC.

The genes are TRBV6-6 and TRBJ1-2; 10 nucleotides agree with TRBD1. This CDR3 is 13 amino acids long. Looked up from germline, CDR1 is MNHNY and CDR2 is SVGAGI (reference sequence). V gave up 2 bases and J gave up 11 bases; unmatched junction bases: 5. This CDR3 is CASSYQDRGEYTF. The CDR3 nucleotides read TGTGCCAGCAGTTACCAGGACAGGGGGGAGTACACCTTC.

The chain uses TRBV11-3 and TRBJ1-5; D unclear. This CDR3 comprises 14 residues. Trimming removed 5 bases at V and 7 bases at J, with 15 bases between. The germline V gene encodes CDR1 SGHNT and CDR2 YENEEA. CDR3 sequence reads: CASSTGLAGQPQHF. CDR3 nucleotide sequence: TGTGCCAGCAGCACCGGACTAGCCGGGCAGCCCCAGCATTTT.

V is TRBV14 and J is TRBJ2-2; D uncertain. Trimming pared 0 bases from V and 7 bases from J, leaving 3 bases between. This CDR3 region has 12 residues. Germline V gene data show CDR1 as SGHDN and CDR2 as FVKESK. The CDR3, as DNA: TGTGCCAGCAGCCAAGACATCGGGGAGCTGTTTTTT. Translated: CASSQDIGELFF.

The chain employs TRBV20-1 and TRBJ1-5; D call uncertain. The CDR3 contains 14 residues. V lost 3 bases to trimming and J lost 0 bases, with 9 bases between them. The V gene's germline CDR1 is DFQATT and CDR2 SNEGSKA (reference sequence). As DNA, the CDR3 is TGCAGTGCTAGTGGTCCGGGTAGCAATCAGCCCCAGCATTTT. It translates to CSASGPGSNQPQHF.

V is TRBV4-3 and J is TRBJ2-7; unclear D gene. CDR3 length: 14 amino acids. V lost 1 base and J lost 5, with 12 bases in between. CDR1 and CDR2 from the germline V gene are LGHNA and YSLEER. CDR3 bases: TGCGCCAGCAGCCAAGCCGCCCAGTCGAACGAGCAGTACTTC. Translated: CASSQAAQSNEQYF.

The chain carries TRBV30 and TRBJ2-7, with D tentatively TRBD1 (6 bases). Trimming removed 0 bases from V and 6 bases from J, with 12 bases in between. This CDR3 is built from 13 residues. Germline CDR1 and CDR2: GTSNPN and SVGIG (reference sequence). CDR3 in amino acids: CAWSVPDRSEQYF. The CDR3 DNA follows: TGTGCCTGGAGTGTACCGGACAGAAGCGAGCAGTACTTC.